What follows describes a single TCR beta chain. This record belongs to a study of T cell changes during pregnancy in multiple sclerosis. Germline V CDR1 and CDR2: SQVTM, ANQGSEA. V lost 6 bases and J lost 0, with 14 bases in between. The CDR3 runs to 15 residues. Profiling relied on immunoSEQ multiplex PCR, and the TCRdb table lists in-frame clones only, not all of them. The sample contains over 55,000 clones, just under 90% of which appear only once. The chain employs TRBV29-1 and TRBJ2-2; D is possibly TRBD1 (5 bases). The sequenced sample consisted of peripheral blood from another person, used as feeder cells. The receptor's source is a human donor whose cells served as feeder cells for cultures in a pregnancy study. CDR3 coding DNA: TGCAGCGTCCTGGTAGGGGTCCCGAACACCGGGGAGCTGTTTTTT. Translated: CSVLVGVPNTGELFF.